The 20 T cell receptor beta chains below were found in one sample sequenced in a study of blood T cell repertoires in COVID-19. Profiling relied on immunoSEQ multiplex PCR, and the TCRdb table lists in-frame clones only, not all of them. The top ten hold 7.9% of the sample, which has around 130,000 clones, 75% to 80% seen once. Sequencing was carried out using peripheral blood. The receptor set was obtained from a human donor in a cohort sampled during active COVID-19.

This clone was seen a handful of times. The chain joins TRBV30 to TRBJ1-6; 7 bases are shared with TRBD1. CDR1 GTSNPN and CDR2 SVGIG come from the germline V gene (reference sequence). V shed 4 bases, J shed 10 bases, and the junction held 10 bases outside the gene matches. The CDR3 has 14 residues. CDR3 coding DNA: TGTGCCTGGACCTCCGGGACAGAAAGGTCACCCCTCCACTTT. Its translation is CAWTSGTERSPLHF.

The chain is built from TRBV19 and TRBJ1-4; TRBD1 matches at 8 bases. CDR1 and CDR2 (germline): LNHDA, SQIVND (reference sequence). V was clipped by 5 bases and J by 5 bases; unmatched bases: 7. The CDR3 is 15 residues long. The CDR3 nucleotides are TGTGCCAGTAGTGCCGGGACAGGCAAAAATGAAAAACTGTTTTTT. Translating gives CASSAGTGKNEKLFF.

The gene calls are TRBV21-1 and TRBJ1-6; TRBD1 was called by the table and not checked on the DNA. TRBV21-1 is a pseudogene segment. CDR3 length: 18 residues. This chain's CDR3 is CASSRAGTGRFGASPLHF. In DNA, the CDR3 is TGTGCCAGCAGCAGGGCCGGGACAGGGAGGTTTGGGGCCTCACCCCTCCACTTT.

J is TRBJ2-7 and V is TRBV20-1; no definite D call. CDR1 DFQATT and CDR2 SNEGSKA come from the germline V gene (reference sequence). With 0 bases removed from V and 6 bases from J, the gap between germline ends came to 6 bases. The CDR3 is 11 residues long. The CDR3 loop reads CSAREAAEQYF. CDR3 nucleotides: TGCAGTGCTAGAGAGGCCGCCGAGCAGTACTTC.

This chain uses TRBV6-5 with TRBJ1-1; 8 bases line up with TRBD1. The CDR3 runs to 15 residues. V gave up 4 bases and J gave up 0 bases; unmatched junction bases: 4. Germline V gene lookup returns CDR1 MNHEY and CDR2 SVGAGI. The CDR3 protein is CASSSQGAMNTEAFF. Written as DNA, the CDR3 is TGTGCCAGCAGTTCCCAGGGGGCGATGAACACTGAAGCTTTCTTT.

The CDR3 here is CASSSWDRPYGYTF. In DNA, the CDR3 is TGTGCCAGCAGTTCCTGGGACAGGCCCTATGGCTACACCTTC. The genes are TRBV27 and TRBJ1-2; 8 nucleotides match TRBD1. The V and J ends lost 4 bases and 4 bases, in that order; junction bases with no gene match: 5. The germline V gene has CDR1 MNHEY and CDR2 SMNVEV (reference sequence). This CDR3 is built from 14 residues.

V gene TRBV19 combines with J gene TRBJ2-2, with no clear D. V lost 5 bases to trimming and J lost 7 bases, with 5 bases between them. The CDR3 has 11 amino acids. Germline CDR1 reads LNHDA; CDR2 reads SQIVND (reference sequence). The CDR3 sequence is CASSPGGELFF. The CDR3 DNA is TGTGCCAGTAGTCCGGGCGGGGAGCTGTTTTTT.

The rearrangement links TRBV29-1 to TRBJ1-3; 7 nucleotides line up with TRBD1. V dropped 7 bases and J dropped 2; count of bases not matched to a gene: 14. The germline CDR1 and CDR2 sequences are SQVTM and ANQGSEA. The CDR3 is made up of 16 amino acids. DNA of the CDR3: TGCAGCGCCAAAGAGGGGACAGAACCTACTGGAAACACCATATATTTT. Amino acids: CSAKEGTEPTGNTIYF. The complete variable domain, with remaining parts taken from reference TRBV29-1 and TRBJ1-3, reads SAVISQKPSRDICQRGTSLTIQCQVDSQVTMMFWYRQQPGQSLTLIATANQGSEATYESGFVIDKFPISRPNLTFSTLTVSNMSPEDSSIYLCSAKEGTEPTGNTIYFGEGSWLTVV.

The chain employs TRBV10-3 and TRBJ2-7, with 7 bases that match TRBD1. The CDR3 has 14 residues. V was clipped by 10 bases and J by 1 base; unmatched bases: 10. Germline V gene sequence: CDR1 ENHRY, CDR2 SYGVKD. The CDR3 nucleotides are TGTGCCACTAAGGGGACAGAGAATTCCTACGAGCAGTACTTC. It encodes CATKGTENSYEQYF.

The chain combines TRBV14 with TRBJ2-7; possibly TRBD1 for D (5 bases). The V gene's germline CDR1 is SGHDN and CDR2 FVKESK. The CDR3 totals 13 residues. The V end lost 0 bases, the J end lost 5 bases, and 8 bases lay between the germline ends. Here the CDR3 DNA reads TGTGCCAGCAGCCAAGAAGGGGTGGACGAGCAGTACTTC. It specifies CASSQEGVDEQYF.

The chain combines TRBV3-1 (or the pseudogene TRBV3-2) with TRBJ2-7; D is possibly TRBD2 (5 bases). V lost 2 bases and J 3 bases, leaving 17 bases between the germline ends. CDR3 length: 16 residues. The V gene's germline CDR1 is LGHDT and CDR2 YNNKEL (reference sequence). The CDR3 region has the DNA TGTGCCAGCAGCCAAAGCGGCTCTGGAAAAGGCTACGAGCAGTACTTC. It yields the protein CASSQSGSGKGYEQYF.

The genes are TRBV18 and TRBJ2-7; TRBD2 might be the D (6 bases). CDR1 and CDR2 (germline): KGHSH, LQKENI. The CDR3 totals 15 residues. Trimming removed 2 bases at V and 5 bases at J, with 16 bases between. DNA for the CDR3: TGTGCCAGCTCACCAGCTGGCGGGGTTGCCCACGAGCAGTACTTC. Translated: CASSPAGGVAHEQYF.

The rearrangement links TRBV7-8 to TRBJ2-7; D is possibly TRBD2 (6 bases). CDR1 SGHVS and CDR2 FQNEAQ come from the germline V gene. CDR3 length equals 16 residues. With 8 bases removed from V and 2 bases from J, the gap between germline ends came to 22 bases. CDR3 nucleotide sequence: TGTGCCAGCGTCCCTAGGCATCCAGGAGGGCCCTACGAGCAGTACTTC. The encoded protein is CASVPRHPGGPYEQYF.

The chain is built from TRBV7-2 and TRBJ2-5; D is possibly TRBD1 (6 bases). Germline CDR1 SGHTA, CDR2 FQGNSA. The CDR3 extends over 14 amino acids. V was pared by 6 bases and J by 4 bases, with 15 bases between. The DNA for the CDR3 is TGTGCCAGCAGAACACAGGGTTGGTTAGAGACCCAGTACTTC. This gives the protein CASRTQGWLETQYF.

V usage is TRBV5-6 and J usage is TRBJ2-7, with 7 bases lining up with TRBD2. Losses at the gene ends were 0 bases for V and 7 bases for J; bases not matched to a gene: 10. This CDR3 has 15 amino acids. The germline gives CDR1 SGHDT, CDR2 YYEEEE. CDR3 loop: CASSLALREPGEQYF. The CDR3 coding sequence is TGTGCCAGCAGCTTGGCTTTGCGGGAGCCGGGGGAGCAGTACTTC.

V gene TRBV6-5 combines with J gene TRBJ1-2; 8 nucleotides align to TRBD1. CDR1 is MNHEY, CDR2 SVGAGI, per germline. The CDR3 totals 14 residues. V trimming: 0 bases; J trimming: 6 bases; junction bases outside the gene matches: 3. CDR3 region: CASSYSHRGNGYTF. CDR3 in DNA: TGTGCCAGCAGTTACTCCCACAGGGGGAATGGCTACACCTTC.

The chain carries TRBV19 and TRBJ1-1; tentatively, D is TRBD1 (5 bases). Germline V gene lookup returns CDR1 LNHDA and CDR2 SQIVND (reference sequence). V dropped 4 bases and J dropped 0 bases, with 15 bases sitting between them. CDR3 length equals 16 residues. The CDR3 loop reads CASSTPQTEMNTEAFF. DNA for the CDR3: TGTGCCAGTAGTACACCGCAGACAGAGATGAACACTGAAGCTTTCTTT.

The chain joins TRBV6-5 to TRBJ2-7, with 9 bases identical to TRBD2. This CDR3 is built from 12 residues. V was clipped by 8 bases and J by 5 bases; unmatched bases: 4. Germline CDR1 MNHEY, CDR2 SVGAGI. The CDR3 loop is CASWGLAHEQYF. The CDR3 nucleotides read TGTGCCAGCTGGGGACTAGCACACGAGCAGTACTTC.

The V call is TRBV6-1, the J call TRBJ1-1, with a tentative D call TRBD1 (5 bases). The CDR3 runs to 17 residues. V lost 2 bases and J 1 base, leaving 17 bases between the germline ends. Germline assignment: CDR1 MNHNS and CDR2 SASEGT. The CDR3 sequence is CASSETVKGMRNTEAFF. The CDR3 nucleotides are TGTGCCAGCAGTGAAACCGTGAAGGGGATGAGGAACACTGAAGCTTTCTTT.

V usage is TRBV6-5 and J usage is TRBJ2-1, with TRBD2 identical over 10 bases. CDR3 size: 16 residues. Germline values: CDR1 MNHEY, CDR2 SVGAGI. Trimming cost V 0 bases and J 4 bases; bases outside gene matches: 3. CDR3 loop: CASSYSILAGYNEQFF. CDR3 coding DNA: TGTGCCAGCAGTTACTCGATACTAGCGGGGTACAATGAGCAGTTCTTC.